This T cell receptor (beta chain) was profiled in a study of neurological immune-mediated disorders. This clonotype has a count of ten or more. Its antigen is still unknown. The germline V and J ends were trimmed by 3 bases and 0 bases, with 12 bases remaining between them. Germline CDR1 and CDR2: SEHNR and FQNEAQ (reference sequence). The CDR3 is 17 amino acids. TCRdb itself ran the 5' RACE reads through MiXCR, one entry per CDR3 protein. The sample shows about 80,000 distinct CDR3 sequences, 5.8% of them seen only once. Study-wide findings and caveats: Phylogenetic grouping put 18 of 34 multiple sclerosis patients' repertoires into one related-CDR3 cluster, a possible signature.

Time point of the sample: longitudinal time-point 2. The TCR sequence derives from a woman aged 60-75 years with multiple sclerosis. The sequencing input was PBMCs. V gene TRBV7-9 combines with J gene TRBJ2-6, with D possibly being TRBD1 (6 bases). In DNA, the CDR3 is TGTGCCAGCAGCTTTTCAGGGGCCGTCTCTGGGGCCAACGTCCTGACTTTC. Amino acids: CASSFSGAVSGANVLTF.